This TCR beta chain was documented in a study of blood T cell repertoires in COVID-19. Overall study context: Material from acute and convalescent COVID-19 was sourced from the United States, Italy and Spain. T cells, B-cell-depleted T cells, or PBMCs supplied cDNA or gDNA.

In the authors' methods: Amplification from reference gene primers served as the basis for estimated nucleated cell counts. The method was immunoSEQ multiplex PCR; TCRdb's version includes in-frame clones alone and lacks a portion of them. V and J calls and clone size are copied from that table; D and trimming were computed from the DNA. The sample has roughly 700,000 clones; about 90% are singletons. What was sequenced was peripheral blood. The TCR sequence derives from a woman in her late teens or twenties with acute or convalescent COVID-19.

The CDR3 sequence is CASSTTSTDTQYF. The CDR3 DNA sequence: TGTGCCAGCTCAACTACTAGCACAGATACGCAGTATTTT. J is TRBJ2-3 and V is TRBV6-5; D call uncertain. V was trimmed by 8 bases and J by 0 bases, leaving 9 bases between them. Germline V lookup: CDR1 MNHEY, CDR2 SVGAGI. The CDR3 has 13 amino acids.